The source of this T cell receptor beta chain is a study of blood T cell repertoires in COVID-19. The overall study: Material from acute and convalescent COVID-19 was sourced from the United States, Italy and Spain. PBMCs, B-cell-depleted T cells, or T cells provided the cDNA or gDNA that made up the material.

Under the authors' procedure: Amplification of reference gene primers was used by the study to estimate nucleated cell counts. The method was immunoSEQ multiplex PCR; TCRdb's version includes in-frame clones alone and lacks a portion of them. V and J calls and clone size are copied from that table; D and trimming were computed from the DNA. The data contain approximately 70,000 clones, around three quarters of them singletons. This receptor was taken from a woman between 70 and 85 years old with acute or convalescent COVID-19. Sequencing input: peripheral blood.

The CDR3 sequence: CASSTTRGTQYF. DNA of the CDR3: TGTGCCAGTAGTACCACACGGGGTACGCAGTATTTT. The chain joins TRBV19 to TRBJ2-3; possible D gene TRBD2, 5 bases. Germline values: CDR1 LNHDA, CDR2 SQIVND (reference sequence). Between the trimmed V and J ends, which lost 4 bases and 8 bases, there was a span of 10 bases. This CDR3 has 12 amino acids.